Listed below are T cell receptor beta chains from one sample, sequenced in a study of blood T cell repertoires in COVID-19. Clones were sequenced by immunoSEQ multiplex PCR, and TCRdb holds only the in-frame ones, with some missing. The sample comprises about 99,000 clones, 87% of which are singletons, and around 3.1% rests with the top ten. Source material: peripheral blood. Receptors originate from a man between 45 and 60 years old in a cohort sampled during active COVID-19. Both conserved end residues are part of each CDR3. The D gene is left open where the match is weak. Size is omitted from some rows. Given values are once, few, many or a class for expanded clones.

>TRBV3-1/TRBV3-2|TRBJ1-3|NA|NA
TGTGCCAGCACCCTTACCCCCGGCTCTGGAAACACCATATATTTT
CASTLTPGSGNTIYF
>TRBV6-6|TRBJ1-5|TRBD1|NA
TGTGCCAGCAGAGTCGGGACAGGGAAGGTTCAGCCCCAGCATTTT
CASRVGTGKVQPQHF
>TRBV29-1|TRBJ2-3|NA|NA
TGCAGCGTTGAGAGGATCCAAGGGGAAGTGGAAGATACGCAGTATTTT
CSVERIQGEVEDTQYF
>TRBV6-6|TRBJ2-1|TRBD2|NA
TGTGCCAGCAGTTACTCGTTCGGGGGGGCCTACAATGAGCAGTTCTTC
CASSYSFGGAYNEQFF
>TRBV19|TRBJ2-5|TRBD1|NA
TGTGCCAGTAGACGGACAGGAGGTCAAGAGACCCAGTACTTC
CASRRTGGQETQYF
>TRBV9|TRBJ2-2|NA|NA
TGTGCCAGCACGAGGAACACCGGGGAGCTGTTTTTT
CASTRNTGELFF
>TRBV6-2/TRBV6-3|TRBJ2-3|TRBD1|NA
TGTGCCAGCAGCAAGGACAGGGGCAACGGAGATACGCAGTATTTT
CASSKDRGNGDTQYF
>TRBV7-2|TRBJ2-5|NA|NA
TGTGCCAGCAGCTTAGACGCGAGCCAAGAGACCCAGTACTTC
CASSLDASQETQYF
>TRBV5-5|TRBJ2-7|TRBD1|NA
TGTGCCAGCAGCCTAGGTTTCCAGGGGGCCTACGAGCAGTACTTC
CASSLGFQGAYEQYF
>TRBV11-1|TRBJ2-7|TRBD1|NA
TGTGCCAGCAGCTCGGGACAGGGGAGACACGAGCAGTACTTC
CASSSGQGRHEQYF
>TRBV6-6|TRBJ1-1|NA|NA
TGTGCCAGCAGTTACTTCCGAAGCTTGAACACTGAAGCTTTCTTT
CASSYFRSLNTEAFF
>TRBV12-3/TRBV12-4|TRBJ2-1|NA|medium-sized
TGTGCCAGCGTGGGCCCAAACAATGAGCAGTTCTTC
CASVGPNNEQFF
>TRBV7-9|TRBJ2-3|NA|few
TGTGCCAGCAGCTCTAGCCAGGGGGGCAGCACAGATACGCAGTATTTT
CASSSSQGGSTDTQYF
>TRBV4-3|TRBJ1-1|NA|NA
TGCGCCAGCAGCCAATCGTTCGGGTTCCTGAACACTGAAGCTTTCTTT
CASSQSFGFLNTEAFF
>TRBV2|TRBJ2-3|NA|NA
TGTGCCAGCAGACGGCACAGCAGGGGTGATACGCAGTATTTT
CASRRHSRGDTQYF
>TRBV7-2|TRBJ1-1|NA|once
TGTGCCAGCAGCAGACAGCCAGGGATTCCTGAGGCTTTCTTT
CASSRQPGIPEAFF
>TRBV5-4|TRBJ2-7|NA|NA
TGTGCCAGCAGCCGCGACAGGGAGCAGTACTTC
CASSRDREQYF
>TRBV24-1|TRBJ2-5|TRBD2|NA
TGTGCCACCAGTCGAGCGGGGGCAGGGTCAGAGACCCAGTACTTC
CATSRAGAGSETQYF
>TRBV6-2/TRBV6-3|TRBJ2-7|TRBD2|NA
TGTGCCAGCAGTTACCGTAGCGGGAACTACGAGCAGTACTTC
CASSYRSGNYEQYF
>TRBV5-1|TRBJ2-1|TRBD2|NA
TGCGCCAGCAGCCCGCTAGCGGGGGGAGGCAATGAGCAGTTCTTC
CASSPLAGGGNEQFF
>TRBV6-5|TRBJ1-2|TRBD1|NA
TGTGCCAGCAGGGGGGACAGGGGATCCCACTATGGCTACACCTTC
CASRGDRGSHYGYTF
>TRBV21-1|TRBJ2-6|NA|NA
TGTGCCAGCAGCGGGCCGGGACAGGGTCTACGTGGTGGGGCCAACGTCCTGACTTTC
CASSGPGQGLRGGANVLTF
>TRBV7-9|TRBJ2-7|NA|few
TGTGCCAGCAGCTCGGACGGACCGGGGTTCTACGAGCAGTACTTC
CASSSDGPGFYEQYF
>TRBV5-6|TRBJ2-3|TRBD2|NA
TGTGCCAGCAGCTCGACTAGCGGGGGGCTGTTAGATACGCAGTATTTT
CASSSTSGGLLDTQYF
>TRBV29-1|TRBJ2-2|NA|few
TGCAGCGCAGGGAAGTGGGGGGACACCGGGGAGCTGTTTTTT
CSAGKWGDTGELFF
>TRBV19|TRBJ2-1|NA|NA
TGTGCCAGTAGTACGAGCACGGGGTGGGATGAGCAGTTCTTC
CASSTSTGWDEQFF
>TRBV7-9|TRBJ1-2|NA|NA
TGTGCCAGCAGCTTAGGGTTCAGGGAGGACTATGGCTACACCTTC
CASSLGFREDYGYTF
>TRBV6-5|TRBJ1-6|NA|NA
TGTGCCAGCAGTTACCGTCGGTATAATTCACCCCTCCACTTT
CASSYRRYNSPLHF
>TRBV29-1|TRBJ1-4|NA|NA
TGCAGCGCCCGACCCGGGGGATCTAATGAAAAACTGTTTTTT
CSARPGGSNEKLFF
>TRBV6-5|TRBJ2-5|NA|NA
TGTGCCAGCGCCAACAGTCGTCGAGAGACCCAGTACTTC
CASANSRRETQYF
>TRBV18|TRBJ1-3|NA|NA
TGTGCCAGCTCCGCGTCCTCTGGAAACACCATATATTTT
CASSASSGNTIYF
>TRBV19|TRBJ1-1|TRBD1|NA
TGTGCCAGTAGCCCCAGGGGGTTGAACACTGAAGCTTTCTTT
CASSPRGLNTEAFF
>TRBV27|TRBJ2-3|TRBD2|NA
TGTGCCAGCAGTTACGCGGGACTAGTCACAGATACGCAGTATTTT
CASSYAGLVTDTQYF
>TRBV7-6|TRBJ2-7|NA|NA
TGTGCCAGCAGCTTAGCACCGGGGGAAGCCTACGAGCAGTACTTC
CASSLAPGEAYEQYF
>TRBV12-3/TRBV12-4|TRBJ1-3|NA|NA
TGTGCCGGAGACTCCCCAACTGGAAACACCATATATTTT
CAGDSPTGNTIYF
>TRBV7-2|TRBJ1-5|TRBD1|NA
TGTGCCAGCAGCTTAGAACCCTCCGACAGGGCCCAGCATTTT
CASSLEPSDRAQHF
>TRBV7-9|TRBJ2-2|NA|NA
TGTGCCAGCAGCTTAGCAGGGGCGCCGGTCGGGGAGCTGTTTTTT
CASSLAGAPVGELFF